This T cell receptor beta chain was found in a study of cytomegalovirus exposure and HLA in healthy donors. Findings of the study overall: Some V segments could not be told apart, so they were left out, TRBV6-2 and TRBV6-3 among them.

V dropped 0 bases and J dropped 3; count of bases not matched to a gene: 5. The germline V gene encodes CDR1 SGHRS and CDR2 YFSETQ. The CDR3 runs 15 residues. With 60 Vbeta and 13 Jbeta primers, the PCR was carried out. Data came from immunoSEQ multiplex PCR; TCRdb stores just in-frame clones and leaves some out. The sample holds over 50,000 clones; about 90% are singletons and the top ten take more than 1.3%. Unrecorded immune exposures were likely, despite nominal health at sampling. This clone was observed a single time. The antigen is undetermined. This clonotype originated in a man aged 30-40 years in good health and CMV-seropositive. Material for sequencing was PBMCs. The chain combines TRBV5-1 with TRBJ2-5, with 7 positions matching TRBD2. The CDR3 spells CASSLVAGTKETQYF. The DNA of the CDR3 is TGCGCCAGCAGCTTGGTAGCCGGGACTAAAGAGACCCAGTACTTC.